This record looks at one T cell receptor (beta chain) sequence and its context. This clone's antigen is unknown. No base quality information exists; no much larger clone differs at one position. This entry belongs to a study of blood T cell repertoires in COVID-19 (dated by TCRdb to about 2020). For the wider study: The collaborator samples originated in the United States, Italy and Spain and spanned the acute and convalescent phases of COVID-19. The prospective study material was composed of cDNA or gDNA derived from T cells, B-cell-depleted T cells, or PBMCs. Subjects who had been exposed to COVID-19, were actively infected with it, or had recovered from it provided the deeply sampled blood TCRbeta repertoires that made up the dataset. A freely available public database, intended as a resource for researchers studying the immune response to SARS-CoV-2, is where the repertoires were released. The samples were drawn from two sources: the first 160 participants of the ongoing ImmuneRACE study, and 950 to 1,500 subjects contributed by 6 global collaborators. The sample metadata nearly always contained a de-identified subject ID, COVID-19 status, age in years and sex. Where HLA class I and class II types were available, the types were taken from metadata supplied by the sample provider, not from assay-based typing. Points the paper makes about the study in general: The amount of clinical and demographic metadata varied by source and participant and was provided uncurated.

Including the terminal cysteine and phenylalanine, the CDR3 comprises 14 residues. The retained sequence is limited to the CDR3, 42 bases, with the frame set at the first base. The germline V gene encodes CDR1 SGHRS and CDR2 YFSETQ. Ends trimmed: V by 3 bases, J by 3 bases; bases unmatched to a gene: 4. In Seattle, one collaborating source enrolled patients while the infection was active and tracked those patients longitudinally over the course of disease. Each collaborating institution followed its own protocols to collect whole blood in K2EDTA tubes. Collaborator samples were shipped for TCRbeta analysis as frozen whole blood, isolated PBMCs, or DNA extracted from either sample type. TCRbeta CDR3 regions were amplified from genomic DNA using the immunoSEQ Assay, a bias-controlled multiplex PCR. In the paper's pipeline: The number of nucleated cells in each sample was estimated from the amplification of reference gene primers within the assay. To quantify the absolute abundance of each unique TCRbeta CDR3 rearrangement, sequence reads were collapsed and filtered. Productive Simpson clonality was computed per sample as the square root of Simpson's diversity index over productive rearrangements. TCRdb holds this immuneACCESS table with in-frame rearrangements only. Some clones are missing; in checked studies, unresolved V genes explain under half, and the rest has no known cause. The D gene and trimming were derived from the DNA, and the V and J assignments and clone size from that table. This sample gives 250,000 to 350,000 clones in total; approximately 84% of them show up just once. The ten largest clones capture more than 1.1% of the sample.

Recombination linked TRBV5-1 to TRBJ1-1, with 8 bases in between that match TRBD1. Sequenced: peripheral blood. The sequence came from a human donor with COVID-19, enrolled during active disease. The donor label of this sample is uncertain. The CDR3 protein is CASSSQGVDTEAFF. Here is the DNA: TGCGCCAGCAGCTCACAGGGGGTTGACACTGAAGCTTTCTTT.